The 2 T cell receptor beta chains presented below share a single source sample, sequenced in a study of blood T cell repertoires in COVID-19. Some clones are missing from TCRdb's copy, which holds only in-frame ones; the method was immunoSEQ multiplex PCR. The data show fewer than 90,000 clones, approximately 86% seen once. Sequenced: peripheral blood. The receptors were sampled from a male donor with acute or convalescent COVID-19.

Points on this clone: Additional DNA sequences in this sample encode the identical CDR3. The chain couples TRBV18 to TRBJ1-5; 9 nucleotides agree with TRBD1. Losses at the gene ends were 0 bases for V and 6 bases for J; bases not matched to a gene: 3. This CDR3 is 15 amino acids long. Germline assignment: CDR1 KGHSH and CDR2 LQKENI. DNA for the CDR3: TGTGCCAGCTCACCACCGGGACAGGGAGGTCAGCCCCAGCATTTT. It encodes CASSPPGQGGQPQHF.

Here the CDR3 reads CASSPGGVGYEQYF. CDR3 sequence (DNA): TGTGCCAGCTCACCTGGAGGGGTAGGTTACGAGCAGTACTTC. The rearrangement joins TRBV18 to TRBJ2-7; D may be TRBD2 (6 bases). The CDR3 runs to 14 residues. Germline assignment: CDR1 KGHSH and CDR2 LQKENI. Trimming shortened V by 3 bases and J by 4 bases, and 13 bases separated the two germline ends. Together with reference TRBV18 and TRBJ2-7, the CDR3 gives the full variable domain: NAGVMQNPRHLVRRRGQEARLRCSPMKGHSHVYWYRQLPEEGLKFMVYLQKENIIDESGMPKERFSAEFPKEGPSILRIQQVVRGDSAAYFCASSPGGVGYEQYFGPGTRLTVT.